The 24 T cell receptor beta chains given below trace back to one sample, sequenced in a study of beta chain features in type 1 diabetes. General study points: Shorter TCRB CDR3s, moderately but significantly so, were found in Type 1 diabetes patients in all four CD4+ subsets.

Their cognate antigens are unknown. All of the isolated RNA was reverse transcribed, so expressed TCRB transcripts were sequenced. Assay: immunoSEQ multiplex PCR; the TCRdb copy retains only in-frame clones and omits some. The table lists 600,000 or so clones, more than 13% of them singletons, with less than 0.04% in the top ten. The sample consisted of naive CD4+ T cells from blood. These receptors were obtained from a man aged 18 to 35 with type 1 diabetes.

The table lists this clone with a few counts. This chain links TRBV4-1 with TRBJ1-1, with D possibly TRBD1 on 5 matching bases. The germline V gene encodes CDR1 MGHRA and CDR2 YSYEKL. The CDR3 is 15 residues long. Trimming shortened V by 1 base and J by 5 bases, and 14 bases separated the two germline ends. For the CDR3, the DNA is TGCGCCAGCAGCCAAGTGCCCCCGGGGCTTACTGAAGCTTTCTTT. This encodes CASSQVPPGLTEAFF.

This clone was observed a handful of times. The chain uses TRBV4-1 and TRBJ2-5; no clear D. Trimming stripped 0 bases from V and 7 bases from J, with 12 bases between. Germline-derived CDR1 and CDR2 are MGHRA and YSYEKL. The CDR3 sequence is 14 residues long. The DNA for the CDR3 is TGCGCCAGCAGCCAAGATTCCCCCTTGGGGACCCAGTACTTC. It codes for CASSQDSPLGTQYF.

The CDR3 region is CASNPVGQVSREQYF. CDR3 bases: TGTGCCAGCAACCCCGTCGGACAGGTATCTCGCGAGCAGTACTTC. The chain links TRBV6-1 to TRBJ2-7; 7 positions match TRBD1. The CDR3 is made up of 15 amino acids. V lost 7 bases to trimming and J lost 6 bases; unmatched junction nucleotides: 15. Germline CDR1 and CDR2: MNHNS and SASEGT.

This clone was detected only a few times. The chain recombines TRBV4-2 with TRBJ1-5; tentative D call: TRBD1 (6 bases). The V end was cut by 0 bases, the J end by 5 bases, with 11 bases between. Germline CDR1 LGHNA, CDR2 YNFKEQ. The CDR3 length is 15 residues. The CDR3 DNA is TGTGCCAGCAGCCAAGATTTAAAGGGGGATCAGCCCCAGCATTTT. Protein sequence: CASSQDLKGDQPQHF.

Comments on this clone: The identical CDR3 is also encoded by other nucleotide sequences in the sample. The chain combines TRBV20-1 with TRBJ1-1; D unclear. Trimming cost V 5 bases and J 2 bases, with 3 bases left between them. There are 10 residues in the CDR3. Germline CDR1 is DFQATT and CDR2 is SNEGSKA (reference sequence). CDR3 in DNA: TGCAGTGCTCGTAACACTGAAGCTTTCTTT. Translation gives CSARNTEAFF.

This clone was detected only a few times. This chain links TRBV7-8 with TRBJ2-2; 8 bases map to TRBD1. The CDR3 is 14 amino acids. Losses at the gene ends were 4 bases for V and 6 bases for J; bases not matched to a gene: 4. Germline V lookup: CDR1 SGHVS, CDR2 FQNEAQ. CDR3 region: CASSWTGIAGELFF. DNA of the CDR3: TGTGCCAGCAGCTGGACAGGGATCGCCGGGGAGCTGTTTTTT.

The chain links TRBV25-1 to TRBJ2-3, with a possible D match to TRBD2 (6 bases). The germline V gene has CDR1 MGHDK and CDR2 SYGVNS. Trimming removed 3 bases from V and 0 bases from J, with 16 bases in between. The CDR3 contains 17 residues. The CDR3 here is CASSEDWGTPSTDTQYF. As DNA, the CDR3 is TGTGCCAGCAGTGAGGATTGGGGGACTCCTAGCACAGATACGCAGTATTTT.

This clone was observed a handful of times. The chain uses TRBV7-2 and TRBJ2-3; D is possibly TRBD2 (5 bases). There are 14 residues in the CDR3. The V gene's germline CDR1 is SGHTA and CDR2 FQGNSA. V dropped 1 base and J dropped 6 bases, with 11 bases sitting between them. CDR3 region: CASSLVLATDTQYF. CDR3 nucleotides: TGTGCCAGCAGCTTAGTTCTAGCAACGGATACGCAGTATTTT.

This chain connects TRBV2 to TRBJ2-5; D is tentatively TRBD1 or TRBD2 (5 bases each). V lost 4 bases, J lost 4 bases, and 10 bases lay in between. The length of the CDR3 is 13 residues. From germline, CDR1 is SNHLY and CDR2 FYNNEI. The CDR3 reads CASSVEGLETQYF. The CDR3 DNA reads TGTGCCAGCAGTGTAGAGGGGTTAGAGACCCAGTACTTC.

The chain has TRBV29-1 and TRBJ1-4; D might be TRBD1 (5 bases). This CDR3 comprises 11 residues. The ends were cut back, 8 bases at V and 10 bases at J, with 14 bases in the middle. Germline values: CDR1 SQVTM, CDR2 ANQGSEA. The chain's CDR3 is CSTLDGTKLFF. CDR3 DNA: TGCAGCACGCTGGACGGGACAAAACTGTTTTTT.

With regard to this clone: Sequence at one end of the junction differs from germline and may be a read error. The same CDR3 is also encoded by other DNA sequences in this sample. The chain recombines TRBV7-7 with TRBJ1-1; the D is unclear. The CDR3 is 13 residues long. CDR1 is SSHAT and CDR2 is FNYEAQ in the germline V gene (reference sequence). The CDR3 loop reads CASSPAGNTEAFF. The CDR3 DNA follows: TGTGCTAGCAGCCCAGCGGGAAACACTGAAGCTTTCTTT.

This clone has just a few counts. The chain couples TRBV5-1 to TRBJ2-7; 7 bases match TRBD1. Trimming removed 2 bases from V and 6 bases from J; junction bases left unmatched: 8. The CDR3 has 14 residues. The germline CDR1 and CDR2 sequences are SGHRS and YFSETQ. The DNA for the CDR3 is TGCGCCAGCAGCTTAGGACAGGCCGTGGGCGAGCAGTACTTC. As protein: CASSLGQAVGEQYF.

This clone was detected a few times. The genes are TRBV11-2 and TRBJ2-7; 10 bases match TRBD2. Per the germline V gene, CDR1 is SGHAT and CDR2 is FQNNGV. V shed 5 bases, J shed 6 bases, and the junction held 10 bases outside the gene matches. The CDR3 sequence is 15 residues long. Here the CDR3 reads CASSPVASGRIEQYF. DNA for the CDR3: TGTGCCAGCAGCCCAGTGGCTAGCGGGAGAATCGAGCAGTACTTC.

This clone was seen a few times. J is TRBJ2-3 and V is TRBV5-1; 14 positions agree with TRBD2. Germline V gives CDR1 SGHRS, CDR2 YFSETQ. The J segment lost 4 bases and the V segment lost 3 bases, leaving 4 bases of the junction unmatched. The CDR3 has 16 amino acids. CDR3 DNA sequence: TGCGCCAGCAGCTCCGGACTAGCGGGAGGTGCAGATACGCAGTATTTT. Translated: CASSSGLAGGADTQYF.

This clone has a handful of counts. V usage is TRBV2 and J usage is TRBJ1-1; D is perhaps TRBD1 (5 bases). V lost 6 bases and J lost 5, with 13 bases in between. Germline CDR1 is SNHLY and CDR2 is FYNNEI. This CDR3 spans 13 amino acids. CDR3 in DNA: TGTGCCAGCAGCGGGACGGCTGTAACTGAAGCTTTCTTT. Its protein is CASSGTAVTEAFF.

The chain joins TRBV5-1 to TRBJ1-4, with no clear D. With 0 bases removed from V and 7 bases from J, the gap between germline ends came to 10 bases. The CDR3 runs to 14 residues. Germline lookup yields CDR1 SGHRS and CDR2 YFSETQ. For the CDR3, the DNA is TGCGCCAGCAGCTTGGATCCGGGAGGTGAAAAACTGTTTTTT. As protein: CASSLDPGGEKLFF.

The gene calls are TRBV30 and TRBJ2-1; TRBD1 agrees at 8 bases. Germline V gene data show CDR1 as GTSNPN and CDR2 as SVGIG (reference sequence). CDR3 length: 12 amino acids. With V trimmed by 5 bases and J by 9 bases, 6 bases remained unmatched. The CDR3 region has the DNA TGTGCCTGGCTGTTAGGGACAGGTGAGCAGTTCTTC. Amino acids: CAWLLGTGEQFF.

This clone was detected a few times. V gene TRBV30 combines with J gene TRBJ1-1; D is unclear. The CDR3 covers 13 residues. Germline loops: CDR1 GTSNPN, CDR2 SVGIG (reference sequence). V gave up 3 bases and J gave up 4 bases, with 12 bases separating them. The CDR3 is CAWRSGQSTEAFF. In nucleotides, the CDR3 is TGTGCCTGGAGATCGGGTCAATCCACTGAAGCTTTCTTT.

The chain recombines TRBV5-1 with TRBJ2-7; the D gene could be TRBD1 or TRBD2 (5 bases each). Trimming cost V 7 bases and J 3 bases, with 14 bases left between them. The CDR3 runs to 13 residues. Looked up from germline, CDR1 is SGHRS and CDR2 is YFSETQ. This chain's CDR3 is CASAPRDLYEQYF. The DNA for the CDR3 is TGCGCCAGCGCCCCCCGGGACCTCTACGAGCAGTACTTC.

In this sample, this clone turned up a few times. J is TRBJ2-7 and V is TRBV4-3, with 11 bases matching TRBD2. With 1 base clipped from V and 2 bases from J, the junction kept 7 bases outside the gene matches. This CDR3 is 17 amino acids long. Looked up from germline, CDR1 is LGHNA and CDR2 is YSLEER. DNA of the CDR3: TGCGCCAGCAGCCAAGCCCCACTAGCGGGGGTAACCTACGAGCAGTACTTC. It yields the protein CASSQAPLAGVTYEQYF.

V is TRBV15 and J is TRBJ2-5, with D tentatively TRBD1 (6 bases). This CDR3 spans 14 amino acids. Trimming pared 2 bases from V and 5 bases from J, leaving 12 bases between. The germline V gene has CDR1 LNHNV and CDR2 YYDKDF (reference sequence). The CDR3 DNA reads TGTGCCACCAGCAGAAACCAGGGGTACGAGACCCAGTACTTC. Amino acids: CATSRNQGYETQYF.

For this clone: Other DNA sequences in this sample translate to the same CDR3. V and J are TRBV6-1 and TRBJ2-3, with D unresolved. Germline CDR1 MNHNS, CDR2 SASEGT. This CDR3 spans 13 amino acids. Trimming took 6 bases from V and 3 from J, leaving 10 bases between them. CDR3 amino acids: CASSADGTDTQYF. The DNA for the CDR3 is TGTGCCAGCAGCGCAGACGGGACAGATACGCAGTATTTT.

The chain joins TRBV7-9 to TRBJ2-5; 7 nucleotides match TRBD1. The CDR3 runs to 15 residues. Germline V CDR1 and CDR2: SEHNR, FQNEAQ (reference sequence). The junction had 11 bases not matched to a gene; V was cut back by 8 bases and J by 2 bases. The CDR3 region has the DNA TGTGCCAGCTGCCACGACAGGGCGTCTCAAGAGACCCAGTACTTC. This translates into CASCHDRASQETQYF.

This chain links TRBV30 with TRBJ1-1, with TRBD1 identical over 10 bases. The germline gives CDR1 GTSNPN, CDR2 SVGIG (reference sequence). This CDR3 comprises 14 residues. V shed 4 bases, J shed 6 bases, and the junction held 8 bases outside the gene matches. The DNA of the CDR3 is TGTGCCTGGATCAGACAGGGGGCTTTCGCTGAAGCTTTCTTT. Translation gives CAWIRQGAFAEAFF.